This T cell receptor (beta chain) was obtained from a study of CD8 T cells in Susac syndrome. CDR3 size: 14 residues. Trimming removed 3 bases from V and 6 bases from J; junction bases left unmatched: 7. Per germline, CDR1 SGHRS and CDR2 YFSETQ. RNA was extracted with the RNeasy kit, and a quantity of roughly 0.45 to 1 ug was reverse transcribed using random hexamers. The amplification used immunoSEQ multiplex PCR on TCR beta CDR3; it spanned 54 Vbeta and 13 Jbeta. TCRdb re-called the immunoSEQ multiplex PCR reads with MiXCR, one entry per CDR3 protein. The table includes 95,000 to 150,000 distinct CDR3 sequences, roughly 95% detected once. CD8+ and CD4+ T cells from blood underwent TCR beta sequencing.

The chain joins TRBV5-1 to TRBJ2-7; 9 nucleotides agree with TRBD1. The receptor was derived from a human donor with Susac syndrome. Sequencing was performed on CD4+ T cells from PBMCs. CDR3 coding DNA: TGCGCCAGCAGCTCTGGACAGGGGCCGAGCGAGCAGTACTTC. This translates into CASSSGQGPSEQYF.